The clone carrying this T cell receptor beta chain was seen ten or more times. Its target is not known. This specimen comes from a study of CD8+CD57+ T cells in acquired aplastic anemia. Study information: Sorted CD4+ and CD8+ cells yielded DNA averaging around 3.2 ug. The study obtained 8.5 million to 12 million reads on average for CD4+ cells from healthy donors. Study-wide points: In common between the patients and the controls were more than 25 CD8+ CDR3 sequences.

Both TCR beta VDJ combination and CDR3 sequence profiling were carried out. Genomic DNA was the template for this profiling. TCRdb independently ran MiXCR on the reads; one entry per CDR3 protein. The sample contains about 220,000 distinct CDR3 sequences, 30% to 35% of which appear only once. The CDR3 extends over 14 amino acids. CDR1 and CDR2 from the germline V gene are LNHNV and YYDKDF (reference sequence). Trimming removed 3 bases at V and 6 bases at J, with 11 bases between. The gene calls are TRBV15 and TRBJ1-4; D gene ambiguous. This TCR was sampled from a human donor in good health, serving as a control. Specimen: sorted CD4+, CD8+, or CD8+CD57+ T cells (not recorded which) from PBMCs. The CDR3 DNA follows: TGTGCCACCAGCAGGACGGGCGGGTATGAAAAACTGTTTTTT. Translated, it gives CATSRTGGYEKLFF.